Following are 14 T cell receptor beta chains from one sample sequenced in a study of blood T cell repertoires in COVID-19. Some clones are missing from TCRdb's copy, which holds only in-frame ones; the method was immunoSEQ multiplex PCR. The data show fewer than 150,000 clones, 75% to 90% seen once. The sample consisted of peripheral blood. The receptor set was obtained from a human donor in a cohort sampled during active COVID-19.

This clone was detected a few times. The CDR3 DNA is TGTGCCAGCAGCCTAATAGATGGCTACACCTTC. It encodes CASSLIDGYTF. This chain joins TRBV7-9 and TRBJ1-2; no clear D. This CDR3 has 11 amino acids. Germline V gives CDR1 SEHNR, CDR2 FQNEAQ (reference sequence). V lost 5 bases and J 6 bases, leaving 7 bases between the germline ends.

The rearrangement links TRBV11-3 to TRBJ2-2, with 8 bases identical to TRBD2. V trimming: 6 bases; J trimming: 5 bases; junction bases outside the gene matches: 5. The length of the CDR3 is 14 residues. Germline CDR1 and CDR2: SGHNT and YENEEA. The CDR3 coding sequence is TGTGCCAGCAGGACGGGCGGGGGGACCGGGGAGCTGTTTTTT. It yields the protein CASRTGGGTGELFF.

The rearrangement uses TRBV5-4 and TRBJ2-1; 9 nucleotides match TRBD2. With 0 bases clipped from V and 9 bases from J, the junction kept 7 bases outside the gene matches. Germline CDR1 is SGHNT and CDR2 is YYREEE (reference sequence). The CDR3 extends over 15 amino acids. Written as DNA, the CDR3 is TGTGCCAGCAGCTTGGGTATAGCGGGAGAAAGTGAGCAGTTCTTC. As protein: CASSLGIAGESEQFF.

The rearrangement uses TRBV30 and TRBJ1-1; tentatively, D is TRBD1 (6 bases). The CDR3 contains 14 residues. Trimming left V 5 bases short and J 4 bases short, with 17 bases between. Germline lookup yields CDR1 GTSNPN and CDR2 SVGIG (reference sequence). Written as DNA, the CDR3 is TGTGCCTGGGACTCTGGCAGGGGATCCACTGAAGCTTTCTTT. It encodes CAWDSGRGSTEAFF.

The V gene is TRBV30, the J gene TRBJ2-1; possible D gene TRBD2, 7 bases. Trimming cost V 7 bases and J 4 bases, with 17 bases left between them. Germline assignment: CDR1 GTSNPN and CDR2 SVGIG (reference sequence). This CDR3 spans 14 amino acids. CDR3: CALGASGTYNEQFF. As DNA, the CDR3 is TGTGCCTTGGGGGCTAGCGGAACATACAATGAGCAGTTCTTC.

The chain links TRBV10-3 to TRBJ1-1, with 7 bases fitting TRBD1. With V trimmed by 6 bases and J by 5 bases, 3 bases remained unmatched. CDR1 and CDR2 from the germline V gene are ENHRY and SYGVKD. The CDR3 has 12 residues. The CDR3 here is CAISATGTEAFF. In DNA, the CDR3 is TGTGCCATCAGCGCGACAGGGACTGAAGCTTTCTTT.

The V gene is TRBV3-1 (or the pseudogene TRBV3-2), the J gene TRBJ2-7, with 7 bases identical to TRBD1. With V trimmed by 0 bases and J by 3 bases, 14 bases remained unmatched. Germline values: CDR1 LGHDT, CDR2 YNNKEL (reference sequence). The CDR3 runs to 18 residues. CDR3 protein: CASSQDKARGTEGYEQYF. The CDR3 DNA reads TGTGCCAGCAGCCAAGATAAAGCGCGAGGGACAGAAGGCTACGAGCAGTACTTC.

The chain combines TRBV19 with TRBJ1-2, with D perhaps matching TRBD1 (6 bases). The CDR3 consists of 14 residues. From germline, CDR1 is LNHDA and CDR2 SQIVND (reference sequence). Between the trimmed V and J ends, which lost 5 bases and 2 bases, there was a span of 12 bases. CDR3 sequence: CASSVPGTNYGYTF. The CDR3 nucleotides are TGTGCCAGTAGTGTACCCGGGACAAACTATGGCTACACCTTC.

This rearrangement joins TRBV6-6 to TRBJ2-1; 9 bases fit TRBD2. Germline CDR1 reads MNHNY; CDR2 reads SVGAGI (reference sequence). The length of the CDR3 is 15 residues. V trimming: 5 bases; J trimming: 6 bases; junction bases outside the gene matches: 8. The CDR3 sequence: CASSVSGGRRNEQFF. The CDR3, as DNA: TGTGCCAGCAGTGTCAGCGGGGGGCGGCGCAATGAGCAGTTCTTC.

The rearrangement joins TRBV9 to TRBJ2-2; maybe TRBD2 (5 bases). The CDR3 loop spans 13 amino acids. Trimming cost V 4 bases and J 4 bases, with 8 bases left between them. The germline gives CDR1 SGDLS, CDR2 YYNGEE. CDR3 sequence reads: CASSPRGTGELFF. In DNA form, the CDR3 reads TGTGCCAGCAGCCCACGGGGCACCGGGGAGCTGTTTTTT.

This clone was seen just once. The V gene is TRBV9, the J gene TRBJ2-5; perhaps TRBD2 as D (6 bases). Germline-derived CDR1 and CDR2 are SGDLS and YYNGEE. Trimming left V 3 bases short and J 2 bases short, with 14 bases between. The CDR3 runs to 15 residues. In DNA form, the CDR3 reads TGTGCCAGCAGCGCGACCGGGACTCCTCAAGAGACCCAGTACTTC. This encodes CASSATGTPQETQYF.

V and J are TRBV11-2 and TRBJ2-3, with D perhaps matching TRBD1 (5 bases). The CDR3 totals 15 residues. Trimming stripped 2 bases from V and 0 bases from J, with 9 bases between. CDR1 SGHAT and CDR2 FQNNGV come from the germline V gene. In nucleotides, the CDR3 is TGTGCCAGCAGCTTACGTGGGGCTAGCACAGATACGCAGTATTTT. Translated: CASSLRGASTDTQYF.

The chain couples TRBV6-5 to TRBJ1-2; 7 nucleotides agree with TRBD1. CDR1 is MNHEY, CDR2 SVGAGI, per germline. J gave up 3 bases and V 6 bases, and 4 bases lay outside the gene matches. The CDR3 has 13 amino acids. The CDR3 loop reads CASRRGQDYGYTF. CDR3 DNA: TGTGCCAGCAGAAGGGGGCAGGACTATGGCTACACCTTC.

This clone was observed a handful of times. This sequence joins TRBV11-3 and TRBJ2-5; TRBD2 agrees at 7 bases. Germline V gene data show CDR1 as SGHNT and CDR2 as YENEEA. Trimming took 1 base from V and 3 from J; bases not matched to a gene: 11. The CDR3 has 17 residues. The CDR3 loop reads CASSLARSRAGEETQYF. CDR3 coding DNA: TGTGCCAGCAGCTTAGCACGGTCTCGGGCGGGGGAAGAGACCCAGTACTTC.